A selection of T cell receptor beta chains follows, all from one sample in a study of blood T cell repertoires in COVID-19. Assay used: immunoSEQ multiplex PCR; TCRdb lists only in-frame clones, some missing. The table records more than 90,000 clones, around nine tenths of them present only once. Specimen: peripheral blood. These receptor sequences come from a man between 35 and 55 years old with acute or convalescent COVID-19. Both conserved end residues are part of each CDR3. A D gene is named only where the DNA matches it firmly. Clone size is shown for a subset of rows, as once, few, many or a class of expanded clone.

d_call	cdr3_length	clone_size	v_call	j_call	cdr3_aa	cdr3_nt
NA	15	NA	TRBV5-1	TRBJ2-3	CASSLEGLRTDTQYF	TGCGCCAGCAGCTTGGAAGGACTTCGCACAGATACGCAGTATTTT
NA	17	NA	TRBV19	TRBJ1-1	CASKGTPPQGSDTEAFF	TGTGCCAGTAAAGGGACACCCCCTCAGGGATCGGACACTGAAGCTTTCTTT
NA	16	NA	TRBV19	TRBJ2-2	CASRGRPTPNTGELFF	TGTGCCAGTAGGGGCAGGCCTACCCCGAACACCGGGGAGCTGTTTTTT
NA	14	NA	TRBV7-9	TRBJ1-1	CASSLDYSATEAFF	TGTGCCAGCAGCTTAGACTATTCGGCCACTGAAGCTTTCTTT
NA	13	NA	TRBV14	TRBJ2-7	CASSQDFGSSQYF	TGTGCCAGCAGCCAAGACTTTGGGTCTAGTCAGTACTTC
TRBD2	16	NA	TRBV5-4	TRBJ2-1	CASSLGAGLAHNEQFF	TGTGCCAGCAGCTTGGGGGCGGGACTAGCGCACAATGAGCAGTTCTTC
NA	13	NA	TRBV27	TRBJ2-2	CASGRREIGELFF	TGTGCCAGCGGAAGGCGGGAAATCGGGGAGCTGTTTTTT
NA	14	NA	TRBV30	TRBJ2-1	CAYSREGGDNEQFF	TGTGCCTACTCCCGCGAGGGGGGGGACAATGAGCAGTTCTTC
TRBD2	16	NA	TRBV6-1	TRBJ2-5	CASSEATSGGAGTQYF	TGTGCCAGCAGTGAAGCGACTAGCGGGGGGGCCGGGACCCAGTACTTC
NA	13	NA	TRBV7-6	TRBJ1-1	CASSPAEGTEAFF	TGTGCCAGCAGTCCCGCCGAGGGCACTGAAGCTTTCTTT
NA	13	once	TRBV2	TRBJ1-2	CASSNTGGFGYTF	TGTGCCAGCAGTAATACCGGGGGTTTTGGCTACACCTTC
TRBD1	13	NA	TRBV12-3/TRBV12-4	TRBJ1-2	CASRGGQLYGYTF	TGTGCCAGCAGGGGGGGACAGCTTTATGGCTACACCTTC
NA	18	NA	TRBV19	TRBJ1-2	CASSPQALEDGPNYGYTF	TGTGCCAGTAGTCCCCAGGCTTTAGAAGATGGGCCTAACTATGGCTACACCTTC
NA	14	NA	TRBV6-2/TRBV6-3	TRBJ1-5	CASSTRTSNQPQHF	TGTGCCAGCAGTACACGAACGAGCAATCAGCCCCAGCATTTT
TRBD2	16	NA	TRBV5-5	TRBJ2-7	CASSWGVGLAQNEQYF	TGTGCCAGCAGCTGGGGGGTCGGACTAGCGCAGAACGAGCAGTACTTC
TRBD1	13	NA	TRBV6-5	TRBJ2-7	CASKGTGRVEQYF	TGTGCCAGCAAAGGGACAGGGCGGGTCGAGCAGTACTTC
TRBD1	14	NA	TRBV5-1	TRBJ1-2	CASSLDGTGGGYTF	TGCGCCAGCAGCTTGGATGGGACAGGGGGCGGCTACACCTTC
NA	13	NA	TRBV10-2	TRBJ2-5	CASSGGRGETQYF	TGCGCCAGCAGTGGAGGGAGAGGAGAGACCCAGTACTTC
TRBD1	14	NA	TRBV9	TRBJ2-7	CASSPGTASLEQYF	TGTGCCAGCAGCCCAGGGACAGCCTCCCTAGAGCAGTACTTC
NA	15	NA	TRBV5-4	TRBJ2-7	CATGNPRQASYEQYF	TGTGCCACCGGGAACCCTAGACAGGCCTCCTACGAGCAGTACTTC
NA	15	once	TRBV11-1	TRBJ1-3	CASSATGRAGNTIYF	TGTGCCAGCAGCGCTACAGGACGCGCTGGAAACACCATATATTTT
TRBD2	14	NA	TRBV7-2	TRBJ2-3	CASSLVAGFDTQYF	TGTGCCAGCAGCTTAGTAGCGGGGTTTGATACGCAGTATTTT
TRBD1	16	once	TRBV20-1	TRBJ1-1	CSASYPGQGLNTEAFF	TGCAGTGCTAGTTATCCAGGACAGGGTCTGAACACTGAAGCTTTCTTT
TRBD2	18	NA	TRBV4-2	TRBJ2-3	CASSGHRIAGGNTDTQYF	TGTGCCAGCAGCGGACACAGAATAGCGGGGGGAAACACAGATACGCAGTATTTT
TRBD1	13	NA	TRBV29-1	TRBJ1-1	CSVEAGGNTEAFF	TGCAGCGTTGAGGCAGGGGGGAACACTGAAGCTTTCTTT
TRBD1	16	many	TRBV7-2	TRBJ1-1	CASSPTTGPRGTEAFF	TGTGCCAGCAGCCCAACGACAGGGCCTCGTGGCACTGAAGCTTTCTTT
NA	16	NA	TRBV3-1/TRBV3-2	TRBJ1-5	CASSPVGVRSNQPQHF	TGTGCCAGCAGCCCGGTAGGAGTTCGCAGCAATCAGCCCCAGCATTTT
TRBD2	15	NA	TRBV27	TRBJ2-1	CASSFGRGWSNEQFF	TGTGCCAGCAGTTTCGGGCGGGGGTGGAGCAATGAGCAGTTCTTC
TRBD2	15	NA	TRBV10-2	TRBJ2-3	CASSGSLAGSDTQYF	TGCGCCAGCAGTGGTAGCCTAGCGGGTTCAGATACGCAGTATTTT
TRBD1	14	NA	TRBV5-1	TRBJ1-2	CASSLDGTGNGYTF	TGCGCCAGCAGCTTGGACGGGACAGGGAATGGCTACACCTTC
TRBD1	14	NA	TRBV7-9	TRBJ2-3	CASSFGQGTDTQYF	TGTGCCAGCAGCTTCGGACAGGGCACAGATACGCAGTATTTT
TRBD2	19	NA	TRBV27	TRBJ2-2	CASSLGGLAGVSLAGELFF	TGTGCCAGCAGTTTAGGGGGACTAGCGGGAGTGTCCTTAGCGGGGGAGCTGTTTTTT
TRBD2	14	NA	TRBV7-9	TRBJ2-7	CASGYSGGAYEQYF	TGTGCCAGTGGCTATTCCGGGGGGGCCTACGAGCAGTACTTC